This T cell receptor beta chain appears in the sequencing data of a study of blood T cell repertoires in COVID-19 (dated by TCRdb to the early 2020s). At the level of the whole study: Samples covering the acute and convalescent phases of COVID-19 were provided by collaborators in the United States, Italy and Spain. Where HLA class I and class II types were available, the types were taken from metadata supplied by the sample provider, not from assay-based typing. The prospective study material was composed of cDNA or gDNA derived from T cells, B-cell-depleted T cells, or PBMCs. Deeply sampled blood TCRbeta repertoires from subjects exposed to, actively infected with, or recovered from COVID-19 were included in the dataset. Samples were obtained from the ongoing ImmuneRACE study (first 160 participants) and from about 1,300 subjects provided by 6 global collaborators. The repertoires were made available in a free public database intended to serve as a resource for research on the immune response to SARS-CoV-2. The sample metadata nearly always contained a de-identified subject ID, COVID-19 status, age in years and sex. Broad study findings and their caveats: The amount of clinical and demographic metadata varied by source and participant and was provided uncurated.

In the case of this clone: This receptor's antigen is unknown. No base quality information exists; no much larger clone differs at one position.

Participants in the prospective study were enrolled through a virtual design, were aged about 18 to 100 years, and lived in 24 United States geographic areas. In the prospective study, cohorts were assigned on the basis of participant-reported clinical history obtained from a screening survey and a study questionnaire. Each participant in the prospective study had whole blood, serum and a nasopharyngeal or oropharyngeal swab collected by mobile phlebotomists. Additional blood draws and questionnaires over an approximately two-month period could optionally be provided by prospective study participants. Blood samples from the prospective study were shipped frozen or at room temperature prior to DNA extraction. The CDR3 goes from the cysteine to the phenylalanine over 15 residues. Of all the DNA, just the CDR3 is kept, 45 bases in frame from base 1. V and J are truncated by 2 bases and 5 bases respectively, leaving an intervening sequence of 13 bases. Sequences KGHSH (CDR1) and LQKENI (CDR2) are obtained from the germline V gene.

TCRbeta CDR3 regions were amplified from genomic DNA by means of the immunoSEQ Assay, a bias-controlled multiplex PCR. As for the original processing: The number of nucleated cells in each sample was estimated by amplification of reference gene primers within the assay. Sequence reads were collapsed and filtered to measure the absolute abundance of every unique TCRbeta CDR3 rearrangement. For each sample, productive Simpson clonality was calculated as the square root of Simpson's diversity index across productive rearrangements. The table was pulled from immuneACCESS by TCRdb, which kept in-frame rearrangements only. Such tables lose some clones; where checked, under half of the loss comes from unresolved V genes, and the rest has no known cause. V and J calls plus clone size are reproduced from that table; the DNA served to infer D and trimming. In all, the sample holds approximately 180,000 clones, and about 88% of those were seen once. The ten largest clones represent 2% to 2.5% of the sample.

The TCR comes from a woman aged 40 to 50 with acute COVID-19. Sequenced: PBMCs or T cells enriched from blood (not recorded which). This chain joins TRBV18 to TRBJ2-1; the D gene is perhaps TRBD2, from 6 matching bases. The CDR3 region has the sequence CASSPIAGWDNEQFF. The nucleotide sequence is TGTGCCAGCTCACCAATCGCGGGATGGGACAATGAGCAGTTCTTC.